A single sample is the source of the 20 T cell receptor beta chains below, sequenced in a study of T cells in Graves' hyperthyroidism and ophthalmopathy. Amplification targeted TCR beta CDR3 regions from RNA transcripts. First-round RT-PCR targeting the TCR CDR3 was performed with the HTBI primer set. TCRdb used MiXCR to reprocess the multiplex PCR reads, holding one entry per CDR3 protein. The sample records 550,000 to 600,000 distinct CDR3 sequences, 46% being singletons. The sequenced sample was peripheral blood or thyroid tissue (not recorded which). All receptors come from an adult woman with Graves' disease, either hyperthyroidism or ophthalmopathy (not recorded which).

The chain employs TRBV7-2 and TRBJ2-2; TRBD1 aligns across 7 bases. Germline V gene sequence: CDR1 SGHTA, CDR2 FQGNSA. The CDR3 contains 11 residues. V gave up 2 bases and J gave up 13 bases; unmatched junction bases: 1. The CDR3 loop reads CASSLHRGLFF. CDR3 in DNA: TGTGCCAGCAGCTTACACAGGGGGCTGTTTTTT. The variable domain in full, with the rest retrieved from reference TRBV7-2 and TRBJ2-2, is GAGVSQSPSNKVTEKGKDVELRCDPISGHTALYWYRQSLGQGLEFLIYFQGNSAPDKSGLPSDRFSAERTGGSVSTLTIQRTQQEDSAVYLCASSLHRGLFFGEGSRLTVL.

In its sample, this clonotype was seen many times. The chain combines TRBV20-1 with TRBJ1-4; TRBD1 is a possible D gene (5 bases). Germline CDR1 and CDR2: DFQATT and SNEGSKA (reference sequence). The CDR3 is made up of 12 amino acids. V gave up 5 bases and J gave up 7 bases, with 11 bases separating them. For the CDR3, the DNA is TGCAGTGCTGCCCCAGGGACTGAAAAACTGTTTTTT. Amino acid sequence: CSAAPGTEKLFF.

On this clonotype itself: At one of its ends the junction is not consistent with the germline gene, which may arise from a read error. This rearrangement joins TRBV6-1 to TRBJ1-5; possibly TRBD1 for D (5 bases). From germline, CDR1 is MNHNS and CDR2 SASEGT. The CDR3 is 13 amino acids. This chain's CDR3 is CAISEWGDQPQHF. The CDR3 DNA reads TGTGCCATCAGTGAGTGGGGGGATCAGCCCCAGCATTTT.

Of note for this clonotype: A much larger clone differs from this one at a single base, so this may be a read error. In DNA, the CDR3 is TGCGTCAGCAGTTTAGCCGAGCGGGCGAACACCGGGGAGCTGTTTTTT. Amino acid sequence: CVSSLAERANTGELFF. The genes are TRBV5-1 and TRBJ2-2, with D perhaps TRBD2 (6 bases). The CDR3 has 16 amino acids. CDR1 is SGHRS, CDR2 YFSETQ, per germline.

The table lists this clonotype with a few counts. An end of the junction does not agree with germline; a read error may underlie this. V is TRBV10-3 and J is TRBJ1-1, with 11 positions matching TRBD1. The CDR3 spans 12 residues. Germline loops: CDR1 ENHRY, CDR2 SYGVKD. CDR3: CAISESGTGGSF. The DNA for the CDR3 is TGTGCCATCAGTGAGTCCGGGACAGGGGGTTCATTC.

This clonotype was observed at least ten times. The V and J genes are TRBV10-2 and TRBJ1-6, with D tentatively TRBD1 (6 bases). The germline CDR1 and CDR2 sequences are WSHSY and SAAADI. Between the trimmed V and J ends, which lost 4 bases and 7 bases, there was a span of 14 bases. This CDR3 spans 15 amino acids. The DNA of the CDR3 is TGCGCCAGCAGTGCCCCGGGACAACTAAATTCACCCCTCCACTTT. This codes for CASSAPGQLNSPLHF.

This clonotype was counted only a few times. Mismatch with germline at one junction end may stem from a read error. This chain links TRBV7-9 with TRBJ1-5; 10 bases map to TRBD1. The germline V gene has CDR1 SEHNR and CDR2 FQNEAQ (reference sequence). The CDR3 loop spans 15 amino acids. The CDR3 is CASSLTGGGNQPQHF. The CDR3 coding sequence is TGTGCTAGCAGCTTGACAGGGGGCGGCAATCAGCCCCAGCATTTT.

This clonotype has just a few counts. The chain uses TRBV9 and TRBJ2-2; D gene unclear. V gave up 5 bases and J gave up 1 base, with 12 bases separating them. The CDR3 loop spans 15 amino acids. The germline V gene encodes CDR1 SGDLS and CDR2 YYNGEE. DNA for the CDR3: TGTGCCAGCAGGGGGTTGGGCCAGAACACCGGGGAGCTGTTTTTT. This sequence encodes CASRGLGQNTGELFF.

This clonotype was counted ten times or more. This chain connects TRBV10-3 to TRBJ1-5; 7 bases align to TRBD1. CDR1 is ENHRY and CDR2 is SYGVKD in the germline V gene. This CDR3 comprises 15 residues. V lost 4 bases, J lost 6 bases, and 9 bases stayed unmatched. The CDR3 loop is CAISVVGGDGQPQHF. CDR3 nucleotide sequence: TGTGCCATCAGTGTGGTAGGGGGCGACGGTCAGCCCCAGCATTTT.

This clonotype showed up many times. The J gene is TRBJ1-6, the V gene TRBV5-8; tentatively, D is TRBD1 (6 bases). The CDR3 has 15 residues. Trimming took off 4 bases at V and 7 bases at J, with 15 bases between the two ends. Germline V gene sequence: CDR1 SGHTS, CDR2 YDEGEE. CDR3 nucleotides: TGTGCCAGCAGCAGACAGGAATCTGGGAATTCACCCCTCCACTTT. This translates into CASSRQESGNSPLHF.

The sample holds many counts of this clonotype. V gene TRBV20-1 combines with J gene TRBJ2-7, with 10 bases aligning to TRBD1. Germline trimming cut 5 bases from V and 7 bases from J; bases unmatched to any gene: 11. Germline V gene lookup returns CDR1 DFQATT and CDR2 SNEGSKA (reference sequence). The CDR3 has 14 residues. As DNA, the CDR3 is TGCAGTGCTTCCGGGACAGGGGCCTCCCTGGAGCAGTACTTC. The encoded protein is CSASGTGASLEQYF.

This clonotype was observed at least ten times. The genes are TRBV5-1 and TRBJ1-1; no definite D call. The CDR3 has 16 residues. The ends were cut back, 1 base at V and 5 bases at J, with 18 bases in the middle. In germline, CDR1 is SGHRS, CDR2 YFSETQ. As DNA, the CDR3 is TGCGCCAGCAGCTTGTTGTCGGCGGGAGGAAGGACTGAAGCTTTCTTT. Residues: CASSLLSAGGRTEAFF.

The genes are TRBV9 and TRBJ1-2; unclear D gene. The CDR3 has 18 amino acids. V lost 1 base, J lost 2 bases, and 21 bases lay in between. CDR1 SGDLS and CDR2 YYNGEE come from the germline V gene. The CDR3 region is CASSVHDGVSIRNYGYTF. The CDR3 DNA reads TGTGCCAGCAGCGTACACGACGGGGTATCCATCCGGAACTATGGCTACACCTTC.

This sequence joins TRBV29-1 and TRBJ1-2; D is uncertain. With 6 bases removed from V and 3 bases from J, the gap between germline ends came to 5 bases. CDR3 length: 10 residues. Germline V gene data show CDR1 as SQVTM and CDR2 as ANQGSEA. In nucleotides, the CDR3 is TGCAGCGTCATCGACTATGGCTACACCTTC. The encoded protein is CSVIDYGYTF.

The chain employs TRBV20-1 and TRBJ1-5; maybe TRBD1 (5 bases). Per the germline V gene, CDR1 is DFQATT and CDR2 is SNEGSKA (reference sequence). V lost 3 bases, J lost 3 bases, and 9 bases lay in between. The CDR3 runs to 13 residues. This CDR3 is CSASMGDNQPQHF. The CDR3, as DNA: TGCAGTGCTAGTATGGGGGACAATCAGCCCCAGCATTTT.

Many counts were recorded for this clonotype. V is TRBV20-1 and J is TRBJ2-7; possible D gene TRBD1, 6 bases. This CDR3 has 13 amino acids. V lost 6 bases to trimming and J lost 2 bases, with 14 bases between them. The germline CDR1 and CDR2 sequences are DFQATT and SNEGSKA (reference sequence). The CDR3 region has the DNA TGCAGTGCCCAGGACAGACCAACCTACGAGCAGTACTTC. It codes for CSAQDRPTYEQYF.

At least ten counts were recorded for this clonotype. The rearrangement links TRBV5-1 to TRBJ2-7, with D perhaps being TRBD1 or TRBD2 (5 bases each). Trimming took off 3 bases at V and 1 base at J, with 14 bases between the two ends. From germline, CDR1 is SGHRS and CDR2 YFSETQ. The CDR3 has 15 residues. The DNA for the CDR3 is TGCGCCAGCAGCTATGGGACCGATATATCCTACGAGCAGTACTTC. Amino acid sequence: CASSYGTDISYEQYF. Based on the CDR3 plus reference TRBV5-1 and TRBJ2-7, the full variable domain is KAGVTQTPRYLIKTRGQQVTLSCSPISGHRSVSWYQQTPGQGLQFLFEYFSETQRNKGNFPGRFSGRQFSNSRSEMNVSTLELGDSALYLCASSYGTDISYEQYFGPGTRLTVT.

The chain couples TRBV27 to TRBJ2-7; 7 nucleotides line up with TRBD2. The V and J ends lost 5 bases and 0 bases, in that order; junction bases with no gene match: 7. The germline gives CDR1 MNHEY, CDR2 SMNVEV (reference sequence). The CDR3 has 15 amino acids. The CDR3 loop reads CASSKRDGSSYEQYF. CDR3 in DNA: TGTGCCAGCAGTAAGCGGGATGGGAGCTCCTACGAGCAGTACTTC.

Regarding this clonotype: This CDR3 fails to terminate in the conserved phenylalanine or tryptophan, so it likely reflects a read error. It is unclear where the CDR3 begins or ends on the DNA, so no DNA is shown, and the CDR3 is as TCRdb lists it. The chain uses TRBV24-1 and TRBJ1-4. CDR1 is KGHDR, CDR2 SFDVKD, per germline. The CDR3 spans 8 residues, counting both ends. CDR3 region: CATSDSNM.

In this sample, this clonotype turned up many times. This sequence joins TRBV7-9 and TRBJ2-7; weak D call: TRBD1 (6 bases). This CDR3 has 15 amino acids. Trimming removed 6 bases at V and 5 bases at J, with 20 bases between. Germline values: CDR1 SEHNR, CDR2 FQNEAQ (reference sequence). The CDR3 DNA follows: TGTGCCAGCAGTTCGCCACAGTACAGGGTAAACGAGCAGTACTTC. Amino acids: CASSSPQYRVNEQYF.